The entry below describes one T cell receptor beta chain. The target antigen is unknown. Lesional scalp punch biopsies and peripheral blood came from alopecia areata patients. Extracted RNA was reverse transcribed into cDNA, the sequencing template. Using immunoSEQ multiplex PCR, the repertoire was profiled, and TCRdb retains in-frame clones only, with some absent. Among about 56,000 clones, around 96% were seen once, and the ten largest hold roughly 25%. This sample is part of a study of CD8+ T cells in alopecia areata. Study context: Oral tofacitinib, 5 to 10 mg twice daily, was given in an open-label trial.

Study conclusions and caveats: Scalp samples also yield sequences of resident alphabeta T cells from normal skin.

The specimen comprised CD8+ T cells sorted from blood, sampled at week 0. The clonotype was recovered from a human donor with alopecia areata.

This CDR3 reads CASSDGAPSEKLFF. The CDR3 DNA is TGTGCCAGCAGTGATGGGGCCCCGAGTGAAAAACTGTTTTTT. The gene calls are TRBV2 and TRBJ1-4; TRBD1 is a possible D gene (5 bases). Germline lookup yields CDR1 SNHLY and CDR2 FYNNEI. Trimming removed 3 bases at V and 7 bases at J, with 12 bases between. The CDR3 covers 14 residues.